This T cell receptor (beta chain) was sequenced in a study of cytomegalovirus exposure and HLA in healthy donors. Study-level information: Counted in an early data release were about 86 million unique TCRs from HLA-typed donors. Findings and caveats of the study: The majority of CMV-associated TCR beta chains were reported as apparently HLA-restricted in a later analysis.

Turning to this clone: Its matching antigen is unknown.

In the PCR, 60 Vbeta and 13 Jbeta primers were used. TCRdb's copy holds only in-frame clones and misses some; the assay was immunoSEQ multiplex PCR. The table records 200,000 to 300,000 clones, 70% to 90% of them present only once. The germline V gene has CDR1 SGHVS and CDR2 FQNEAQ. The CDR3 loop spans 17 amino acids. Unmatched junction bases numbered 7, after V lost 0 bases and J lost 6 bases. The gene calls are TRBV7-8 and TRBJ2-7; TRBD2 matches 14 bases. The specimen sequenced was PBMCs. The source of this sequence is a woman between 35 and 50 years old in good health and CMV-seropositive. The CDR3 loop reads CASSLAGLAGEGLEQYF. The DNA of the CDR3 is TGTGCCAGCAGCTTAGCGGGACTAGCGGGAGAGGGGCTCGAGCAGTACTTC.